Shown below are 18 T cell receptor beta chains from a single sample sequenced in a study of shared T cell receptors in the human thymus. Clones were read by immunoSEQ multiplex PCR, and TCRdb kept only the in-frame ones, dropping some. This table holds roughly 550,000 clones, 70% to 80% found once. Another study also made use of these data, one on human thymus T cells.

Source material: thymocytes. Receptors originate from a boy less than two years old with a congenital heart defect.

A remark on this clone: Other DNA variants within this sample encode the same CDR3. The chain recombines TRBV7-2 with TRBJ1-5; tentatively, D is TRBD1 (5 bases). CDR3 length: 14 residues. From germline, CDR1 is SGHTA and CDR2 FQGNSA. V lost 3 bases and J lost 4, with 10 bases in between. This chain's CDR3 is CASSLGGGNQPQHF. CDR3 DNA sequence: TGTGCCAGCAGCTTGGGGGGTGGGAATCAGCCCCAGCATTTT. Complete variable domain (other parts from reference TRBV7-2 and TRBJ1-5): GAGVSQSPSNKVTEKGKDVELRCDPISGHTALYWYRQSLGQGLEFLIYFQGNSAPDKSGLPSDRFSAERTGGSVSTLTIQRTQQEDSAVYLCASSLGGGNQPQHFGDGTRLSIL.

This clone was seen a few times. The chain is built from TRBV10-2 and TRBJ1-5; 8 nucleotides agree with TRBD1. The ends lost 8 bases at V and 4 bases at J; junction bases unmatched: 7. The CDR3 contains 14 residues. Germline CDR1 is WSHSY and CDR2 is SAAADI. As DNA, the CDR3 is TGCGCCAGCCGCACCCGGGACAGGAATCAGCCCCAGCATTTT. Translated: CASRTRDRNQPQHF.

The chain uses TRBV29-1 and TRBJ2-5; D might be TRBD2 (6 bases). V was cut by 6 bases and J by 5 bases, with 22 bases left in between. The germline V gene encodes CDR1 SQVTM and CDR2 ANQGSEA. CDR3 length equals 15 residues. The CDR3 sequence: CSVPRTMSDGETQYF. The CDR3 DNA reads TGCAGCGTCCCCCGGACTATGTCCGATGGGGAGACCCAGTACTTC.

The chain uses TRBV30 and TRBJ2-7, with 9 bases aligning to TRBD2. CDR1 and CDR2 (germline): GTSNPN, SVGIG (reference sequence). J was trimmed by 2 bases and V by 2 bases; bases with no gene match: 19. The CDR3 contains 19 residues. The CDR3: CAWSPPGLARTGWAYEQYF. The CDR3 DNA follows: TGTGCCTGGAGTCCCCCCGGACTAGCGCGTACCGGGTGGGCCTACGAGCAGTACTTC. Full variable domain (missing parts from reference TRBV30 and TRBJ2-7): SQTIHQWPATLVQPVGSPLSLECTVEGTSNPNLYWYRQAAGRGLQLLFYSVGIGQISSEVPQNLSASRPQDRQFILSSKKLLLSDSGFYLCAWSPPGLARTGWAYEQYFGPGTRLTVT.

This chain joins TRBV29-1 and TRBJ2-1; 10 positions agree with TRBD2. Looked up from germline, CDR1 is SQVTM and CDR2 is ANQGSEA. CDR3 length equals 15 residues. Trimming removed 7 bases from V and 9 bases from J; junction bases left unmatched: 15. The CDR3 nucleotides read TGCAGCGCAAGCGGGAGGGCCCTCCCGCTTTTTGAGCAGTTCTTC. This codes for CSASGRALPLFEQFF.

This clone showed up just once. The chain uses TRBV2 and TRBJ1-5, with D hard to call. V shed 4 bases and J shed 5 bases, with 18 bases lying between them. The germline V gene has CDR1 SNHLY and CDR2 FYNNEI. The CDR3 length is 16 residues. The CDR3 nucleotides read TGTGCCAGCAGTGCCCTTCGACACGGTGGATATCAGCCCCAGCATTTT. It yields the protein CASSALRHGGYQPQHF.

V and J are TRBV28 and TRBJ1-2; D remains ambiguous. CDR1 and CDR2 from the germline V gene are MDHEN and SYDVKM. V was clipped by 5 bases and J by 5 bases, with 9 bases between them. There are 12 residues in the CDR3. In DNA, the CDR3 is TGTGCCAGCAGTCGCGGACTTTATGGCTACACCTTC. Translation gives CASSRGLYGYTF.

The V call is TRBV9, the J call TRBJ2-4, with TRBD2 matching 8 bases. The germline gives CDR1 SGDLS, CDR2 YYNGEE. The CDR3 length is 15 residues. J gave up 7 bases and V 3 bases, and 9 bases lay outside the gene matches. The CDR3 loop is CASSAQAGAANIQYF. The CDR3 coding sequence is TGTGCCAGCAGCGCCCAAGCGGGAGCTGCGAACATTCAGTACTTC.

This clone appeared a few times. CDR3 residues: CASSGRLAGTSGQYF. The CDR3, as DNA: TGTGCCAGCAGTGGCCGGCTAGCGGGGACGTCGGGGCAGTACTTC. The chain employs TRBV2 and TRBJ2-7; the match to TRBD2 covers 9 bases. Looked up from germline, CDR1 is SNHLY and CDR2 is FYNNEI. There are 15 residues in the CDR3. Losses at the gene ends were 4 bases for V and 9 bases for J; bases not matched to a gene: 13.

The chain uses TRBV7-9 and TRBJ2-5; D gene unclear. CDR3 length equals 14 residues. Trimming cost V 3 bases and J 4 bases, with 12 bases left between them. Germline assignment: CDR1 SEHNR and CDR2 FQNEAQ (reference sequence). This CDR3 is CASSLDSRGETQYF. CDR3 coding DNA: TGTGCCAGCAGCTTGGATAGCCGCGGAGAGACCCAGTACTTC.

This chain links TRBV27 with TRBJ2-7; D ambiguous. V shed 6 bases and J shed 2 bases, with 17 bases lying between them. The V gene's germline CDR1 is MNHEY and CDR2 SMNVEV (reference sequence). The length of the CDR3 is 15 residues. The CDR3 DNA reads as TGTGCCAGCAGCCACGGCGCGGCAAGACCCTACGAGCAGTACTTC. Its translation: CASSHGAARPYEQYF.

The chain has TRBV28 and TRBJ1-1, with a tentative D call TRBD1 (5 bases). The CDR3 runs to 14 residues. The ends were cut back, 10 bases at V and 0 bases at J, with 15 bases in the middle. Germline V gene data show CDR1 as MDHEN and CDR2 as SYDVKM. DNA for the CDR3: TGTGCCACCATGGGCGGGGGAATGAACACTGAAGCTTTCTTT. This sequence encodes CATMGGGMNTEAFF. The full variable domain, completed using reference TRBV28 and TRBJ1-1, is DVKVTQSSRYLVKRTGEKVFLECVQDMDHENMFWYRQDPGLGLRLIYFSYDVKMKEKGDIPEGYSVSREKKERFSLILESASTNQTSMYLCATMGGGMNTEAFFGQGTRLTVV.

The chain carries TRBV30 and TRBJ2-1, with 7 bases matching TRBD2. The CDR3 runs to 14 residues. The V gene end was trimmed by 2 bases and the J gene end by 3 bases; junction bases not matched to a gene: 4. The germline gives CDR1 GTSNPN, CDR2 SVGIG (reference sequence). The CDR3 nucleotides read TGTGCCTGGAGTTTTGGCGGGGGCTACAATGAGCAGTTCTTC. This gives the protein CAWSFGGGYNEQFF.

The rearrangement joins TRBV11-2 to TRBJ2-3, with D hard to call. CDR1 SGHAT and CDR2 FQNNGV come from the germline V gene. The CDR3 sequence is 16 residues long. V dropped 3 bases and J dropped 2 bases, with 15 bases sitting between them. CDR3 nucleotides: TGTGCCAGCAGCTTTAGGAGAGAGTATCCCACAGATACGCAGTATTTT. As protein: CASSFRREYPTDTQYF.

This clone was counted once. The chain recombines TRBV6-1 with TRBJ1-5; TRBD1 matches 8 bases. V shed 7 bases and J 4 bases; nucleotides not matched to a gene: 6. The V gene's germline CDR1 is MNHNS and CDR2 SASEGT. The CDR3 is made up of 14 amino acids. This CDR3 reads CASTGTGGNQPQHF. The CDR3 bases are TGTGCCAGCACCGGGACAGGTGGGAATCAGCCCCAGCATTTT.

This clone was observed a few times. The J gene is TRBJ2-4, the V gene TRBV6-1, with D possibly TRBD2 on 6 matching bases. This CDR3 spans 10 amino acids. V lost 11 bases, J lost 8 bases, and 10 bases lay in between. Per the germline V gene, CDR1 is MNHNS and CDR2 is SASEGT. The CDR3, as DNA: TGTGCCGGAGGGCTGCACATTCAGTACTTC. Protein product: CAGGLHIQYF.

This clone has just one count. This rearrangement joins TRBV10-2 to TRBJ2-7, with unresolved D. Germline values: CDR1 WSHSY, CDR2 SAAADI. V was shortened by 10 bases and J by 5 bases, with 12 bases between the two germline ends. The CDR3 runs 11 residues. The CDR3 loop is CAIRLDHEQYF. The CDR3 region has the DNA TGCGCCATCCGACTTGACCACGAGCAGTACTTC.

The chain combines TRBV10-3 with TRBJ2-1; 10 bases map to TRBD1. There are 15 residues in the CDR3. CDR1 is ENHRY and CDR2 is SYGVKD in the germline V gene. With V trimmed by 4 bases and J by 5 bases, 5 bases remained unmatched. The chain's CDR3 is CAISAPGQGHNEQFF. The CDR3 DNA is TGTGCCATCAGTGCGCCGGGACAGGGGCACAATGAGCAGTTCTTC.